The present TCR beta chain was sequenced within a study of blood T cell repertoires in COVID-19. Study at large: Samples taken during acute and convalescent COVID-19 were collected in the United States, Italy and Spain.

This CDR3 spans 15 amino acids. V lost 6 bases to trimming and J lost 3 bases; unmatched junction nucleotides: 6. Germline V gives CDR1 LNHNV, CDR2 YYDKDF (reference sequence). The data were produced by immunoSEQ multiplex PCR, yet TCRdb's version contains in-frame clones alone and is incomplete. The data contain some 130,000 clones, around nine tenths of them singletons. This TCR derives from a man aged 55-75 years with COVID-19, enrolled during active disease. The chain recombines TRBV15 with TRBJ2-5, with TRBD2 matching 11 bases. Sequencing used peripheral blood. CDR3 sequence: CATRSGTSGEETQYF. Written as DNA, the CDR3 is TGTGCCACCAGAAGCGGGACTAGCGGAGAAGAGACCCAGTACTTC.